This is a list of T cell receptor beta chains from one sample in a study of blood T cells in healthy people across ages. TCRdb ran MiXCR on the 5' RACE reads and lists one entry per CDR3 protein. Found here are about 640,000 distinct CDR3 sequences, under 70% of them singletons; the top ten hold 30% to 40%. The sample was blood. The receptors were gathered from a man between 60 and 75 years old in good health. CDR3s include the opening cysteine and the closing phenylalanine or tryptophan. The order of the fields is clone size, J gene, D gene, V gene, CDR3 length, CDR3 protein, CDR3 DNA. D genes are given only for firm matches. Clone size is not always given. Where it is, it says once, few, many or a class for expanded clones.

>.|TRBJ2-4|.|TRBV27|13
CASSLMQGRIQYF
TGTGCCAGCAGTTTGATGCAGGGACGCATTCAGTACTTC
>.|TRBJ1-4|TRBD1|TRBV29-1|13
CSVAGTANEKLFF
TGCAGCGTTGCCGGGACAGCAAATGAAAAACTGTTTTTT
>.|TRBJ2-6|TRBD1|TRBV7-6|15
CASTLGGPGANVLTF
TGTGCCAGCACCCTAGGGGGCCCTGGGGCCAACGTCCTGACTTTC
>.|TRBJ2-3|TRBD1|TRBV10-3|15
CAISPRTGTTDTQYF
TGTGCCATCAGTCCGAGGACAGGGACTACAGATACGCAGTATTTT
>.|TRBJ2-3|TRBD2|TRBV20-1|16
CSARDRLAGPTDTQYF
TGCAGTGCTAGAGATCGGCTAGCGGGTCCCACAGATACGCAGTATTTT
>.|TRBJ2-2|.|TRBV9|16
CASSVDPGPDTGELFF
TGTGCCAGCAGCGTAGACCCAGGGCCCGACACCGGGGAGCTGTTTTTT
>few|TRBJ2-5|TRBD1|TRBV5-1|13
CASSLTGEETQYF
TGTGCCAGCAGCTTAACAGGGGAAGAGACCCAGTACTTC
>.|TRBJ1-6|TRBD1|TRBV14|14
CASSLRTGGSPLHF
TGTGCCAGCAGCCTACGGACAGGGGGTTCACCCCTCCACTTT
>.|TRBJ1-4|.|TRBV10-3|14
CAISERGHNEKLFF
TGTGCCATCAGTGAAAGAGGACACAATGAAAAACTGTTTTTT
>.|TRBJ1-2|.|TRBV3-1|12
CASSHGDLGYTF
TGTGCCAGCAGCCACGGGGATCTCGGCTACACCTTC
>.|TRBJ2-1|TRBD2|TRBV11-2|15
CASSRIAGLYNEQFF
TGTGCCAGCAGCCGTATAGCGGGACTCTACAATGAGCAGTTCTTC
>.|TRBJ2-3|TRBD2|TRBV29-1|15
CSVELAGGPGDTQYF
TGCAGCGTTGAGTTAGCGGGGGGGCCTGGAGATACGCAGTATTTT
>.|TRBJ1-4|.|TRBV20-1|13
CSARRTSEEKLFF
TGCAGTGCTAGAAGGACATCAGAGGAAAAACTGTTTTTT
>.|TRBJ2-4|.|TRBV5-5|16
CASSTPGKGAKNIQYF
TGTGCCAGCAGCACGCCGGGAAAAGGGGCCAAAAACATTCAGTACTTC
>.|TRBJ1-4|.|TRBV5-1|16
CASSHDLGSTNEKLFF
TGCGCCAGCAGTCATGATCTGGGCTCAACTAATGAAAAACTGTTTTTT
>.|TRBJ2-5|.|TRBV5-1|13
CASNPVGTGTQYF
TGCGCCAGCAACCCGGTCGGGACGGGGACCCAGTACTTC
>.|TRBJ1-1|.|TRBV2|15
CASSSEGIQAVEAFF
TGTGCCAGCAGTTCCGAGGGGATACAGGCGGTGGAAGCTTTCTTT
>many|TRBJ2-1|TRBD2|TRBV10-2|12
CASSGGGPKQFF
TGCGCCAGCAGTGGCGGGGGGCCTAAGCAGTTCTTC
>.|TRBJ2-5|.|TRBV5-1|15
CASSLGRSPEETQYF
TGCGCCAGCAGCTTGGGTCGTTCACCCGAAGAGACCCAGTACTTC
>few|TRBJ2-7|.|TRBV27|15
CASSLSGRVPYEQYF
TGTGCCAGCAGTTTATCCGGCAGGGTCCCTTACGAGCAGTACTTC
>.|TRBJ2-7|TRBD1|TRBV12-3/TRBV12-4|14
CASSSQGAACEQYF
TGTGCCAGCAGTTCACAGGGGGCGGCCTGCGAGCAGTACTTC
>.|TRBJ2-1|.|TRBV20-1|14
CSARDLEGRNEQFF
TGCAGTGCTAGAGATCTGGAGGGGAGGAATGAGCAGTTCTTC
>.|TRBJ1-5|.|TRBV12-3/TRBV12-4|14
CASRNRDTQSAQHF
TGTGCCAGCCGGAACCGGGACACGCAGTCGGCCCAGCATTTT
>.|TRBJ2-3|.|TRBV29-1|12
CSVDRGSDTQYF
TGCAGCGTTGATAGGGGCTCAGATACGCAGTATTTT
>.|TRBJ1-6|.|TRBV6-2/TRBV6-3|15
CASRVFEGYNSPLHF
TGTGCCAGCAGGGTTTTCGAGGGCTATAATTCACCCCTCCACTTT
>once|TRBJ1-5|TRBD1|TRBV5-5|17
CASSTGTGGMGNQPQHF
TGTGCCAGCAGCACAGGGACAGGGGGCATGGGCAATCAGCCCCAGCATTTT
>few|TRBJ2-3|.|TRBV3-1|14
CASSHRWRPDTQYF
TGTGCCAGCAGCCACAGGTGGAGACCAGATACGCAGTATTTT
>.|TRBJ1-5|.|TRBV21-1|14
CAARTVYSNQPQHF
TGTGCCGCAAGGACAGTCTATAGCAATCAGCCCCAGCATTTT
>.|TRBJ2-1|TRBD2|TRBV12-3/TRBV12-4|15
CASSFPGGARNEQFF
TGTGCCAGCAGTTTTCCGGGGGGGGCCCGGAATGAGCAGTTCTTC
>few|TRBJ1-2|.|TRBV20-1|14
CSALKDSTNYGYTF
TGCAGTGCCTTAAAGGACAGCACAAACTATGGCTACACCTTC